The T cell receptor beta chain under discussion was sequenced for a study of blood T cell repertoires in COVID-19. Study-level background: COVID-19 samples, acute and convalescent, were from the United States, Italy and Spain.

TCRdb's table, derived via immunoSEQ multiplex PCR, lists solely in-frame clones and lacks some. Of about 33,000 clones listed, approximately 85% were seen once; the top ten hold around 7%. The CDR3 consists of 14 residues. CDR1 and CDR2 from the germline V gene are LGHDT and YNNKEL (reference sequence). V dropped 0 bases and J dropped 8 bases, with 11 bases sitting between them. Input material: peripheral blood. V gene TRBV3-1 (or the pseudogene TRBV3-2) combines with J gene TRBJ2-1; D unclear. This clonotype was obtained from a human donor in a cohort sampled during active COVID-19. The DNA of the CDR3 is TGTGCCAGCAGCCAAGATGTCTTCCGGTATGAGCAGTTCTTC. It specifies CASSQDVFRYEQFF.